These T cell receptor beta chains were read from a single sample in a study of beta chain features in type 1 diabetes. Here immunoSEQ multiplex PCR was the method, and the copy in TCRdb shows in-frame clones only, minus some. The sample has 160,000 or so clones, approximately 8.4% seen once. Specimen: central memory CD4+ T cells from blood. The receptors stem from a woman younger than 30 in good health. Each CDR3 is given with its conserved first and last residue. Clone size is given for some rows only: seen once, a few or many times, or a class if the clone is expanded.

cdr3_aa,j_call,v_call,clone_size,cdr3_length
CASSRTGVQPQHF,TRBJ1-5,TRBV7-9,few,13
CASSQDLGLRNQPQHF,TRBJ1-5,TRBV4-3,few,16
CATRGTAYGYTF,TRBJ1-2,TRBV21-1,NA,12
CASSYSGQGRYEQYF,TRBJ2-7,TRBV6-5,NA,15
CASSDDRSPYEQYF,TRBJ2-7,TRBV7-2,NA,14
CASSQEKTGLAGGPSEQYF,TRBJ2-5,TRBV4-2,NA,19
CASTAGSLSYEQYF,TRBJ2-7,TRBV2,NA,14
CASSPPQGMGNTEAFF,TRBJ1-1,TRBV18,few,16
CASSFQGRETQYF,TRBJ2-5,TRBV7-3,few,13
CASSLLAGGVEQFF,TRBJ2-1,TRBV7-2,NA,14
CASSVRLGEGLSGYGYTF,TRBJ1-2,TRBV27,NA,18
CASSLTSGPEDTQYF,TRBJ2-3,TRBV11-2,few,15
CASSSGSGGDTGELFF,TRBJ2-2,TRBV7-2,few,16
CASSIRQNEKLFF,TRBJ1-4,TRBV27,NA,13
CASSSAAGNEQFF,TRBJ2-1,TRBV7-3,few,13
CASSSEYGTSESGANVLTF,TRBJ2-6,TRBV5-1,NA,19
CASSPNRGQNEQFF,TRBJ2-1,TRBV18,NA,14